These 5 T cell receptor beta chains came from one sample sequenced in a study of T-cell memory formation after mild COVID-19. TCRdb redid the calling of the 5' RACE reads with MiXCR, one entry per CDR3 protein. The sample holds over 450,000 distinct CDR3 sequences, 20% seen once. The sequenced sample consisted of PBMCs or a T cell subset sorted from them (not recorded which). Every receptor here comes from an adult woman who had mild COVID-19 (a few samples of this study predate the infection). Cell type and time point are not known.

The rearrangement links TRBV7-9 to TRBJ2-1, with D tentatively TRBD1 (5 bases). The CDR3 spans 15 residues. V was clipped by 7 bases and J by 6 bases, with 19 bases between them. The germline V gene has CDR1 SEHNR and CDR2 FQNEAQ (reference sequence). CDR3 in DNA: TGTGCCAGCACCCAACTCATCAGGGTTAGCAATGAGCAGTTCTTC. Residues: CASTQLIRVSNEQFF.

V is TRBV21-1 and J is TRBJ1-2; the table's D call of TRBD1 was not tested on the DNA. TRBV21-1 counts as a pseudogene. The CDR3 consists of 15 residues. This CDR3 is CASSSRDRGQGGYTF. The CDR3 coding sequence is TGTGCCAGCAGCAGCCGGGACAGGGGGCAGGGTGGCTACACCTTC.

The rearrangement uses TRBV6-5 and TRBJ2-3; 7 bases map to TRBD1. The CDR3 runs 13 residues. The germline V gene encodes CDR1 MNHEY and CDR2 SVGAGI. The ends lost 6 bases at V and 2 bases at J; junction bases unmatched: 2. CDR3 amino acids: CASRGTATDTQYF. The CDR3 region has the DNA TGTGCCAGCAGAGGGACAGCCACAGATACGCAGTATTTT.

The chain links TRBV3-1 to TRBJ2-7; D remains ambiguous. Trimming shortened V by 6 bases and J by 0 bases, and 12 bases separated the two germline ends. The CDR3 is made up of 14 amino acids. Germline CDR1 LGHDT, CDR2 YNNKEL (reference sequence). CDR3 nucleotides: TGTGCCAGCAGAAGGGCCCCTAGCTCCTACGAGCAGTACTTC. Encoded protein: CASRRAPSSYEQYF.

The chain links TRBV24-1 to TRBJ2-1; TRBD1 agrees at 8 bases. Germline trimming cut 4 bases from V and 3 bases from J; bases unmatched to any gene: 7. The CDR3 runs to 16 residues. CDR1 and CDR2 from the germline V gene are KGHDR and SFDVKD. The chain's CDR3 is CATSDPGTGGYNEQFF. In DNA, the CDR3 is TGTGCCACCAGTGACCCCGGGACAGGAGGCTACAATGAGCAGTTCTTC.